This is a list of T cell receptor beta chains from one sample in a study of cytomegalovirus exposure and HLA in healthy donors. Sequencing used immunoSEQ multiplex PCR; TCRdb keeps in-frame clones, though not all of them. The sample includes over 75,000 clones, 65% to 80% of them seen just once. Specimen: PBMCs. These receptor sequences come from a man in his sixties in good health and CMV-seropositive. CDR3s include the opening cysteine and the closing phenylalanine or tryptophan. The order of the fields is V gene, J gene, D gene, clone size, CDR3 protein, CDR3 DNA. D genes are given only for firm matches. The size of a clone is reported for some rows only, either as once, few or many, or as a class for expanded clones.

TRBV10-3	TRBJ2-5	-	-	CAISESRGQETQYF	TGTGCCATCAGTGAGTCAAGGGGGCAAGAGACCCAGTACTTC
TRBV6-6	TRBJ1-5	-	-	CASSYQAGLGQPQHF	TGTGCCAGCAGTTACCAGGCAGGGCTGGGGCAGCCCCAGCATTTT
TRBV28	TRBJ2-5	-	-	CASSSYETQYF	TGTGCCAGCAGTTCCTACGAGACCCAGTACTTC
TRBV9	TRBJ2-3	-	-	CASSPRRVDGTDTQYF	TGTGCCAGCAGCCCCCGGAGGGTGGACGGGACAGATACGCAGTATTTT
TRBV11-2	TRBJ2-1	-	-	CASSLTGNEQFF	TGTGCCAGCAGCCTCACAGGGAATGAGCAGTTCTTC
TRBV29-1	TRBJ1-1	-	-	CSARVAGAEAFF	TGCAGCGCCCGGGTTGCCGGGGCTGAAGCTTTCTTT
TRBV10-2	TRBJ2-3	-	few	CASSVGAVGTQYF	TGCGCCAGCAGTGTGGGGGCGGTGGGGACGCAGTATTTT
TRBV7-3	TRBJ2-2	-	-	CASSLGLNTGELFF	TGTGCCAGCAGCTTAGGACTAAACACCGGGGAGCTGTTTTTT
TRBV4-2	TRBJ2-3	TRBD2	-	CASSQVRGRDTQYF	TGTGCCAGCAGCCAAGTGCGGGGGAGGGATACGCAGTATTTT
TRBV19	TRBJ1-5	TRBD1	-	CASTPDRAPAIPQHF	TGTGCCAGTACCCCGGACAGGGCCCCAGCTATACCCCAGCATTTT
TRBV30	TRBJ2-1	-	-	CAWRLNEQFF	TGTGCCTGGAGACTGAATGAGCAGTTCTTC
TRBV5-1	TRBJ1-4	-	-	CAITQGHHKEKLFF	TGCGCCATTACCCAGGGCCACCACAAGGAAAAACTGTTTTTT
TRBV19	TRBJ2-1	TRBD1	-	CASSILSGQGLWNEQFF	TGTGCCAGTAGTATCCTATCGGGACAGGGGTTGTGGAATGAGCAGTTCTTC
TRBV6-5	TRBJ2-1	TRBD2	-	CASSYPGLGGNEQFF	TGTGCCAGCAGTTACCCCGGACTAGGTGGCAATGAGCAGTTCTTC
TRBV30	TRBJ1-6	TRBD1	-	CAWSARGAQILNSPLHF	TGTGCCTGGAGTGCCAGGGGGGCGCAGATTCTTAATTCACCCCTCCACTTT
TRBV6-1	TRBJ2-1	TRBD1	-	CASRDRDRVYNEQFF	TGTGCCAGCAGAGACCGGGACAGGGTTTACAATGAGCAGTTCTTC
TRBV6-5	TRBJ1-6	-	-	CASKLQGLYNSPLHF	TGTGCCAGCAAATTGCAGGGCCTCTATAATTCACCCCTCCACTTT
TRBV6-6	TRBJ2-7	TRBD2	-	CASSDRRSGGVEQYF	TGTGCCAGCAGCGACCGTCGTAGCGGGGGGGTAGAGCAGTACTTC
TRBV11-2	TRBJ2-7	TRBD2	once	CASSNGLADPYEQYF	TGTGCCAGCAGTAACGGACTAGCTGATCCCTACGAGCAGTACTTC
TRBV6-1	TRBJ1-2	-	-	CASSRDIPYGYTF	TGTGCCAGCAGTAGAGACATCCCCTATGGCTACACCTTC
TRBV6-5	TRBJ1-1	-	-	CASSYQGRGNTEAFF	TGTGCCAGCAGTTACCAGGGGCGAGGGAACACTGAAGCTTTCTTT
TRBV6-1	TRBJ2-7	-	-	CASRDRISEQYF	TGTGCCAGCAGAGACAGGATTTCCGAGCAGTACTTC
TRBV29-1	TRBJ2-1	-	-	CSVEEPVNEQFF	TGCAGCGTTGAAGAACCGGTAAATGAGCAGTTCTTC
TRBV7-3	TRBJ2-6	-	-	CASSWGGYSSGANVLTF	TGTGCCAGCAGCTGGGGGGGCTACAGCTCTGGGGCCAACGTCCTGACTTTC
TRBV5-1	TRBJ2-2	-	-	CASSIQGTGELFF	TGCGCCAGCAGCATACAGGGTACCGGGGAGCTGTTTTTT
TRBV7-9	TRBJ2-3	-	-	CASNRLRVFPQYF	TGTGCCAGCAACCGACTTAGAGTCTTTCCGCAGTATTTT
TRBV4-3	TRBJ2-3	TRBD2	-	CASSQEGVAGGRGDTQYF	TGCGCCAGCAGCCAAGAAGGTGTAGCGGGGGGGCGGGGAGATACGCAGTATTTT
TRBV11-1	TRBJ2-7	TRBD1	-	CASSLVLGTGDYEQYF	TGTGCCAGCAGCTTAGTACTAGGGACAGGGGACTACGAGCAGTACTTC
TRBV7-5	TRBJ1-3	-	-	CASRSLRDRRNTIYF	TGTGCCAGTCGCAGCTTGCGGGACAGGAGAAACACCATATATTTT
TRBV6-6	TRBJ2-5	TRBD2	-	CASSYSRGGIGAQYF	TGTGCCAGCAGTTACTCGCGGGGGGGCATAGGGGCCCAGTACTTC
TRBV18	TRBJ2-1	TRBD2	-	CASSPTASGAYNNEQFF	TGTGCCAGCTCACCGACCGCGAGCGGGGCTTATAACAATGAGCAGTTCTTC
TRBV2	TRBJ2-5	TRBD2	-	CASSENPLAGQVETQYF	TGTGCCAGCAGTGAGAATCCGCTAGCGGGGCAAGTGGAGACCCAGTACTTC
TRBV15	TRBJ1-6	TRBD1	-	CATSRVDRDDSPLHF	TGTGCCACCAGCAGGGTAGACAGGGATGATTCACCCCTCCACTTT
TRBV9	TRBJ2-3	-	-	CASSDGKGGRGTDTQYF	TGTGCCAGCAGCGACGGGAAGGGAGGCCGGGGCACAGATACGCAGTATTTT
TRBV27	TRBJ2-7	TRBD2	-	CASSLGGLAGSYEQYF	TGTGCCAGCAGTCTCGGGGGACTAGCGGGATCCTACGAGCAGTACTTC
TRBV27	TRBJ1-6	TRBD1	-	CASKSLTGTGDNSPLHF	TGTGCCAGCAAGTCCCTAACCGGGACAGGGGATAATTCACCCCTCCACTTT
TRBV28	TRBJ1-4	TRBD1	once	CASSLGQAGEKLFF	TGTGCCAGCAGTCTGGGACAGGCAGGTGAAAAACTGTTTTTT
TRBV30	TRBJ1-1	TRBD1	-	CAWDRGRNTEAFF	TGTGCCTGGGACAGGGGGCGGAACACTGAAGCTTTCTTT
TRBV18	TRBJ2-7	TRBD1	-	CASSPGAGGHYEQYF	TGTGCCAGCTCACCCGGGGCAGGGGGACACTACGAGCAGTACTTC
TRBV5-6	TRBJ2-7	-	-	CASSLGSGGRKYEQYF	TGTGCCAGCAGCTTGGGGTCCGGGGGGCGAAAATACGAGCAGTACTTC
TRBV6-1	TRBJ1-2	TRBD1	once	CASSVNRGLSYGYTF	TGTGCCAGCAGTGTAAACAGGGGGCTGAGCTATGGCTACACCTTC
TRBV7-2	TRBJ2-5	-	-	CASSLSRGAKLAQYF	TGTGCCAGCAGCTTATCACGGGGAGCCAAGCTAGCCCAGTACTTC
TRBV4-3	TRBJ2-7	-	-	CASSPKWGAYEQYF	TGCGCCAGCAGCCCTAAGTGGGGGGCCTACGAGCAGTACTTC
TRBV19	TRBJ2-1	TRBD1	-	CASSIGTGNYNEQFF	TGTGCCAGTAGTATCGGGACAGGTAACTACAATGAGCAGTTCTTC
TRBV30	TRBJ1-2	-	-	CAWSPGTAVPISYTF	TGTGCCTGGAGTCCCGGGACTGCCGTCCCTATTAGCTACACCTTC
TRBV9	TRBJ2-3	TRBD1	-	CASSVRGLDGTDTQYF	TGTGCCAGCAGCGTTAGGGGGCTCGACGGAACAGATACGCAGTATTTT
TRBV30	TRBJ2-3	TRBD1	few	CAWGLGGQLDTQYF	TGTGCCTGGGGCCTAGGGGGCCAACTGGATACGCAGTATTTT
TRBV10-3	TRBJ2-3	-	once	CAITGRLTDTQYF	TGTGCCATCACTGGAAGACTGACAGATACGCAGTATTTT
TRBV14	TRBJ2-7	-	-	CASSQGGQRYLTYEQYF	TGTGCCAGCAGCCAAGGAGGACAGCGATATCTCACCTACGAGCAGTACTTC